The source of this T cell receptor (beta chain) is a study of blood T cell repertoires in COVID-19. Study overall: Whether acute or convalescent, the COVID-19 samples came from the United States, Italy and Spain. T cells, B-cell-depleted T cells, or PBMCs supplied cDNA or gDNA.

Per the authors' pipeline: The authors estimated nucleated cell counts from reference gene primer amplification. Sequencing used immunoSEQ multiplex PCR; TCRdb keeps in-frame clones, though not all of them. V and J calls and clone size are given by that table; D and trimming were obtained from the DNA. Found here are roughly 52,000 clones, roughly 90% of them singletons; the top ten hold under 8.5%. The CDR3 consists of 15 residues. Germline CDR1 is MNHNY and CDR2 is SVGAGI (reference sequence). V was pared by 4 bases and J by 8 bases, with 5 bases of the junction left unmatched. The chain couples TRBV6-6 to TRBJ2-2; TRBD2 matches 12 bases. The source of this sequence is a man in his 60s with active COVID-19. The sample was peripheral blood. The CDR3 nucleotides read TGTGCCAGCAGTTGGACTAGCGGGATGACGGGGGAGCTGTTTTTT. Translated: CASSWTSGMTGELFF.